Below, 22 T cell receptor beta chains from the same sample are listed, as sequenced in a study of blood T cell repertoires in COVID-19. Repertoires were generated with immunoSEQ multiplex PCR, while TCRdb's copy carries only in-frame clones and drops some. The sample has about 98,000 clones; about 85% are singletons. The sequenced sample was peripheral blood. The origin of the receptors is a woman aged 45-65 years with COVID-19, enrolled during active disease.

For this clone: Other DNA sequences within the sample encode an identical CDR3. The V call is TRBV28, the J call TRBJ1-6; 8 bases match TRBD1. V lost 5 bases to trimming and J lost 10 bases; unmatched junction nucleotides: 7. CDR3 size: 14 residues. Per the germline V gene, CDR1 is MDHEN and CDR2 is SYDVKM. CDR3: CASSPGQGRSPLHF. The DNA for the CDR3 is TGTGCCAGCAGTCCCGGACAGGGAAGGTCACCCCTCCACTTT.

This clone appeared once. The chain recombines TRBV12-5 with TRBJ2-7; 8 bases are a match to TRBD1. The V gene's germline CDR1 is LGHNT and CDR2 FRNRAP. The ends lost 5 bases at V and 0 bases at J; junction bases unmatched: 3. There are 14 residues in the CDR3. In DNA form, the CDR3 reads TGTGCTAGTGGTCCCGGGACAGGCTCCTACGAGCAGTACTTC. Its protein is CASGPGTGSYEQYF.

This rearrangement joins TRBV30 to TRBJ2-7; D is possibly TRBD2 (5 bases). Trimming left V 1 base short and J 12 bases short, with 13 bases between. Germline V gene lookup returns CDR1 GTSNPN and CDR2 SVGIG (reference sequence). CDR3 size: 11 residues. The CDR3 region has the DNA TGTGCCTGGAGTGCCGGGAATGAGGGGTACTTC. Residues: CAWSAGNEGYF.

The J gene is TRBJ2-3, the V gene TRBV2; no definite D call. Looked up from germline, CDR1 is SNHLY and CDR2 is FYNNEI. This CDR3 is built from 14 residues. V gave up 4 bases and J gave up 6 bases, with 14 bases separating them. The DNA of the CDR3 is TGTGCCAGCAGTGCCCGCGCCGCCGGGGATACGCAGTATTTT. This translates into CASSARAAGDTQYF.

This clone has more than one count but fewer than ten. Here the CDR3 DNA reads TGCGCCAGCAGTGCGGGACAGGGGGCGCAGGACGAGCAGTACTTC. It translates to CASSAGQGAQDEQYF. The chain combines TRBV10-1 with TRBJ2-7; TRBD1 matches at 12 bases. CDR3 length equals 15 residues. Germline trimming cut 4 bases from V and 5 bases from J; bases unmatched to any gene: 6. Germline CDR1 reads WNHNN; CDR2 reads SYGVQD (reference sequence).

The chain uses TRBV5-1 and TRBJ2-7; TRBD1 is a possible D gene (6 bases). Trimming cost V 4 bases and J 0 bases, with 11 bases left between them. This CDR3 comprises 14 residues. Looked up from germline, CDR1 is SGHRS and CDR2 is YFSETQ. The CDR3 reads CASSRDTSSYEQYF. The CDR3 coding sequence is TGCGCCAGCAGCAGGGACACAAGCTCCTACGAGCAGTACTTC. Variable domain in full (rest from reference TRBV5-1 and TRBJ2-7): KAGVTQTPRYLIKTRGQQVTLSCSPISGHRSVSWYQQTPGQGLQFLFEYFSETQRNKGNFPGRFSGRQFSNSRSEMNVSTLELGDSALYLCASSRDTSSYEQYFGPGTRLTVT.

The chain couples TRBV5-1 to TRBJ2-7, with TRBD1 identical over 10 bases. CDR1 is SGHRS, CDR2 YFSETQ, per germline. The CDR3 is made up of 14 amino acids. Trimming removed 3 bases from V and 5 bases from J; junction bases left unmatched: 5. The CDR3 loop reads CASSSGQGMDEQYF. CDR3 bases: TGCGCCAGCAGCTCGGGACAGGGGATGGACGAGCAGTACTTC.

The chain joins TRBV28 to TRBJ2-7; D not resolved. The germline CDR1 and CDR2 sequences are MDHEN and SYDVKM. This CDR3 is built from 12 residues. The V and J ends lost 4 bases and 3 bases respectively, with 7 bases between them. CDR3 in amino acids: CASSSIVYEQYF. The CDR3 DNA reads as TGTGCCAGCAGTTCCATAGTCTACGAGCAGTACTTC.

The gene calls are TRBV5-4 and TRBJ1-4, with 7 bases aligning to TRBD1. CDR1 is SGHNT and CDR2 is YYREEE in the germline V gene (reference sequence). The V and J ends lost 0 bases and 6 bases, in that order; junction bases with no gene match: 5. The CDR3 is 15 residues long. CDR3 DNA: TGTGCCAGCAGCTTGGCCTCAGGGGGAGATGAAAAACTGTTTTTT. Translating gives CASSLASGGDEKLFF.

The V and J genes are TRBV3-1 (or the pseudogene TRBV3-2) and TRBJ1-1, with a possible D match to TRBD1 (5 bases). The CDR3 sequence is 16 residues long. Looked up from germline, CDR1 is LGHDT and CDR2 is YNNKEL (reference sequence). V lost 0 bases, J lost 2 bases, and 13 bases lay in between. Here the CDR3 DNA reads TGTGCCAGCAGCCAAGATCTCGGCAGGGCCAACACTGAAGCTTTCTTT. It specifies CASSQDLGRANTEAFF.

This chain connects TRBV5-1 to TRBJ1-3; the D is unclear. Looked up from germline, CDR1 is SGHRS and CDR2 is YFSETQ. CDR3 length: 16 residues. V lost 0 bases, J lost 4 bases, and 14 bases lay in between. The CDR3 here is CASSLDGPGGGNTIYF. CDR3 DNA sequence: TGCGCCAGCAGCTTGGATGGCCCGGGTGGGGGAAACACCATATATTTT.

This rearrangement joins TRBV11-1 to TRBJ2-2, with 7 positions matching TRBD2. The length of the CDR3 is 15 residues. The ends lost 2 bases at V and 3 bases at J; junction bases unmatched: 3. CDR1 is SGHAT and CDR2 is FQDESV in the germline V gene (reference sequence). CDR3 protein: CASSLRLADTGELFF. The CDR3 DNA follows: TGTGCCAGCAGCTTAAGGCTAGCGGACACCGGGGAGCTGTTTTTT.

The chain carries TRBV5-1 and TRBJ1-1; D unresolved. The CDR3 length is 15 residues. Germline V gives CDR1 SGHRS, CDR2 YFSETQ. V lost 2 bases, J lost 0 bases, and 11 bases lay in between. CDR3 region: CASSFGSVMNTEAFF. DNA of the CDR3: TGCGCCAGCAGCTTCGGGTCAGTCATGAACACTGAAGCTTTCTTT. Complete variable domain (other parts from reference TRBV5-1 and TRBJ1-1): KAGVTQTPRYLIKTRGQQVTLSCSPISGHRSVSWYQQTPGQGLQFLFEYFSETQRNKGNFPGRFSGRQFSNSRSEMNVSTLELGDSALYLCASSFGSVMNTEAFFGQGTRLTVV.

V and J are TRBV7-9 and TRBJ1-6, with no clear D. CDR3 size: 14 residues. V was pared by 5 bases and J by 9 bases, with 14 bases between. CDR1 and CDR2 from the germline V gene are SEHNR and FQNEAQ (reference sequence). CDR3: CASSVSGLGSPLHF. For the CDR3, the DNA is TGTGCCAGCAGCGTCTCAGGTTTGGGTTCACCCCTCCACTTT.

The V gene is TRBV27, the J gene TRBJ2-7, with TRBD2 as a possible D gene (6 bases). Germline V gene sequence: CDR1 MNHEY, CDR2 SMNVEV (reference sequence). Trimming pared 8 bases from V and 3 bases from J, leaving 8 bases between. CDR3 length: 11 amino acids. CDR3 DNA: TGTGCCAGCGGGGACTTCTACGAGCAGTACTTC. Encoded protein: CASGDFYEQYF.

V gene TRBV19 combines with J gene TRBJ1-1; maybe TRBD1 (5 bases). Germline assignment: CDR1 LNHDA and CDR2 SQIVND (reference sequence). Trimming took 4 bases from V and 0 from J, leaving 9 bases between them. The CDR3 loop spans 14 amino acids. CDR3 DNA: TGTGCCAGTAGTACACAAGGGGTGAACACTGAAGCTTTCTTT. As protein: CASSTQGVNTEAFF. Filled out from reference TRBV19 and TRBJ1-1, the complete variable domain reads DGGITQSPKYLFRKEGQNVTLSCEQNLNHDAMYWYRQDPGQGLRLIYYSQIVNDFQKGDIAEGYSVSREKKESFPLTVTSAQKNPTAFYLCASSTQGVNTEAFFGQGTRLTVV.

The chain recombines TRBV7-9 with TRBJ2-3; D might be TRBD2 (5 bases). CDR1 and CDR2 (germline): SEHNR, FQNEAQ (reference sequence). The CDR3 spans 13 residues. V lost 7 bases and J lost 5, with 13 bases in between. CDR3 amino acids: CASNAEGIDTQYF. The CDR3 DNA reads as TGTGCCAGCAACGCTGAGGGTATAGATACGCAGTATTTT.

The V and J genes are TRBV5-6 and TRBJ2-1; D perhaps matches TRBD2 (6 bases). In germline, CDR1 is SGHDT, CDR2 YYEEEE. This CDR3 region has 11 residues. The V end lost 4 bases, the J end lost 9 bases, and 8 bases lay between the germline ends. The CDR3 nucleotides read TGTGCCAGCAGCCTAGCGTTTGAGCAGTTCTTC. Its protein product is CASSLAFEQFF.

The chain carries TRBV30 and TRBJ2-1; TRBD2 matches at 9 bases. The CDR3 loop spans 14 amino acids. Germline loops: CDR1 GTSNPN, CDR2 SVGIG (reference sequence). The J segment lost 4 bases and the V segment lost 1 base, leaving 2 bases of the junction unmatched. The CDR3 nucleotides read TGTGCCTGGAGTGGTAGCGGGGGTTACAATGAGCAGTTCTTC. Amino acid sequence: CAWSGSGGYNEQFF.

V usage is TRBV6-5 and J usage is TRBJ1-1, with TRBD1 matching over 8 bases. Germline CDR1 reads MNHEY; CDR2 reads SVGAGI. This CDR3 is 14 amino acids long. After removal of 6 bases from V and 6 bases from J, the junction contained 9 bases not matched to a gene. For the CDR3, the DNA is TGTGCCAGCAGCCAAGGTACAGGGGGAGCTGAAGCTTTCTTT. Its translation is CASSQGTGGAEAFF.

The chain combines TRBV3-1 (or the pseudogene TRBV3-2) with TRBJ2-1; TRBD2 matches 9 bases. This CDR3 has 15 residues. V shed 7 bases and J 1 base; nucleotides not matched to a gene: 5. CDR1 and CDR2 (germline): LGHDT, YNNKEL (reference sequence). The CDR3 nucleotides read TGTGCCAGCACCTTAGCGGGGGCGTCCTACAATGAGCAGTTCTTC. Its protein is CASTLAGASYNEQFF.

The chain links TRBV4-1 to TRBJ1-3; D is uncertain. The CDR3 is 16 residues long. CDR1 is MGHRA, CDR2 YSYEKL, per germline. V gave up 0 bases and J gave up 2 bases, with 11 bases separating them. The CDR3 sequence is CASSQDQAAAGNTIYF. Written as DNA, the CDR3 is TGCGCCAGCAGCCAAGATCAGGCAGCTGCTGGAAACACCATATATTTT.